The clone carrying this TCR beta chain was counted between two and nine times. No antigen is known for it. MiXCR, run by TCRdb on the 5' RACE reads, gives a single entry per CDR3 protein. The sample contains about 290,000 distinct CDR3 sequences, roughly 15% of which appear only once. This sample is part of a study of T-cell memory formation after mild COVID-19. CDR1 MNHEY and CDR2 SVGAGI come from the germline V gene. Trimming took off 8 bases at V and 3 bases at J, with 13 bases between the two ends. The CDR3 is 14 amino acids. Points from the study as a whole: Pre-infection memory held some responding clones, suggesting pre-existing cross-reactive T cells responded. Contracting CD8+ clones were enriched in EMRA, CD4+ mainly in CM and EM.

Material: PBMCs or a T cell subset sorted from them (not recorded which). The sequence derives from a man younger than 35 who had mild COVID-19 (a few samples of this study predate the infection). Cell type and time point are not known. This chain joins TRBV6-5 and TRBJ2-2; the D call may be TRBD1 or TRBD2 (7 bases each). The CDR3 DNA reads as TGTGCCAGCTGGGGAGGGGGCGACACCGGGGAGCTGTTTTTT. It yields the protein CASWGGGDTGELFF.